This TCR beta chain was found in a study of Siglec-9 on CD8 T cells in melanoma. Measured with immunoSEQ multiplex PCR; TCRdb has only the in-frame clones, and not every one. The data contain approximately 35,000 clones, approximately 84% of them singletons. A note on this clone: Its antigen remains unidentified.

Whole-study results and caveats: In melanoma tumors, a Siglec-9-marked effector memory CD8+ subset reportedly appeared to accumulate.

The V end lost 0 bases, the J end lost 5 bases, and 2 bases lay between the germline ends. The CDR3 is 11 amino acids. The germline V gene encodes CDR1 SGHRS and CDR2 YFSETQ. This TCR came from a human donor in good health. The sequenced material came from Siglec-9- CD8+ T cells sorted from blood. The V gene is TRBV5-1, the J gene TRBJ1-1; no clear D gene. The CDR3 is CASSLGTEAFF. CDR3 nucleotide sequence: TGCGCCAGCAGCTTGGGTACTGAAGCTTTCTTT.